The 32 T cell receptor beta chains below all came from one sample that was sequenced in a study of blood T cell repertoires in COVID-19. Repertoires were generated with immunoSEQ multiplex PCR, while TCRdb's copy carries only in-frame clones and drops some. The sample holds almost 200,000 clones, more than 80% seen once. The specimen sequenced was PBMCs or T cells enriched from blood (not recorded which). All receptors derive from a young woman who had recovered from COVID-19.

This clone has a handful of counts. The chain recombines TRBV13 with TRBJ1-1; D call uncertain. V shed 1 base and J shed 6 bases, with 3 bases lying between them. CDR3 length: 11 residues. Per germline, CDR1 PRHDT and CDR2 FYEKMQ (reference sequence). The CDR3, as DNA: TGTGCCAGCAGCTTAGCTCCTGAAGCTTTCTTT. Encoded protein: CASSLAPEAFF. The entire variable domain, with the rest obtained from reference TRBV13 and TRBJ1-1, is as follows: AAGVIQSPRHLIKEKRETATLKCYPIPRHDTVYWYQQGPGQDPQFLISFYEKMQSDKGSIPDRFSAQQFSDYHSELNMSSLELGDSALYFCASSLAPEAFFGQGTRLTVV.

This chain connects TRBV5-1 to TRBJ2-7; a weak D match, TRBD2 (5 bases). The CDR3 is made up of 15 amino acids. Germline lookup yields CDR1 SGHRS and CDR2 YFSETQ. Trimming removed 4 bases at V and 5 bases at J, with 19 bases between. For the CDR3, the DNA is TGCGCCAGCAGCCCCGACCCCCGGAACGGGAACGAGCAGTACTTC. Its translation: CASSPDPRNGNEQYF. The variable domain in full, with the rest retrieved from reference TRBV5-1 and TRBJ2-7, is KAGVTQTPRYLIKTRGQQVTLSCSPISGHRSVSWYQQTPGQGLQFLFEYFSETQRNKGNFPGRFSGRQFSNSRSEMNVSTLELGDSALYLCASSPDPRNGNEQYFGPGTRLTVT.

The chain carries TRBV12-3 or TRBV12-4 and TRBJ1-1; no reliable D call. This CDR3 region has 13 residues. The germline V and J ends were trimmed by 5 bases and 0 bases, with 7 bases remaining between them. The CDR3 loop reads CASSPIVNTEAFF. CDR3 bases: TGTGCCAGCAGTCCAATAGTGAACACTGAAGCTTTCTTT.

CDR3 nucleotides: TGTGCCAGCAGTTTAGGGACACCAAGGAGTTATGGCTACACCTTC. It codes for CASSLGTPRSYGYTF. The chain employs TRBV27 and TRBJ1-2, with a weak D call TRBD1 (6 bases). Trimming pared 2 bases from V and 5 bases from J, leaving 15 bases between. Germline V gene data show CDR1 as MNHEY and CDR2 as SMNVEV (reference sequence). The CDR3 runs to 15 residues.

This sequence joins TRBV30 and TRBJ1-1; 9 bases fit TRBD1. This CDR3 has 18 amino acids. Germline CDR1 is GTSNPN and CDR2 is SVGIG (reference sequence). V lost 3 bases, J lost 3 bases, and 17 bases stayed unmatched. The chain's CDR3 is CAWRETGQGDLLYTEAFF. The CDR3 bases are TGTGCCTGGAGGGAAACGGGACAGGGAGATCTATTGTACACTGAAGCTTTCTTT.

The chain combines TRBV5-1 with TRBJ2-1; 7 bases align to TRBD2. Germline-derived CDR1 and CDR2 are SGHRS and YFSETQ. The CDR3 is 17 residues long. The V segment lost 5 bases and the J segment 3 bases; nucleotides outside the gene matches: 14. The CDR3 DNA reads as TGCGCCAGCAGATTTGGATCGGGGGGACCGAACTACAATGAGCAGTTCTTC. Amino acids: CASRFGSGGPNYNEQFF. Full variable domain (missing parts from reference TRBV5-1 and TRBJ2-1): KAGVTQTPRYLIKTRGQQVTLSCSPISGHRSVSWYQQTPGQGLQFLFEYFSETQRNKGNFPGRFSGRQFSNSRSEMNVSTLELGDSALYLCASRFGSGGPNYNEQFFGPGTRLTVL.

The chain couples TRBV5-1 to TRBJ1-2, with D perhaps TRBD1 (6 bases). Germline values: CDR1 SGHRS, CDR2 YFSETQ. Trimming took 2 bases from V and 4 from J, leaving 12 bases between them. The length of the CDR3 is 14 residues. The CDR3 sequence is CASSLGQNPYGYTF. The CDR3 nucleotides read TGCGCCAGCAGCTTAGGACAGAATCCCTATGGCTACACCTTC.

This chain joins TRBV3-1 (or the pseudogene TRBV3-2) and TRBJ2-1; 7 bases map to TRBD2. With 2 bases clipped from V and 7 bases from J, the junction kept 2 bases outside the gene matches. The CDR3 runs to 13 residues. The germline V gene has CDR1 LGHDT and CDR2 YNNKEL (reference sequence). CDR3 DNA sequence: TGTGCCAGCAGCCAACTGGGGGGGAATGAGCAGTTCTTC. It translates to CASSQLGGNEQFF.

The chain recombines TRBV6-1 with TRBJ2-7; 8 nucleotides line up with TRBD1. CDR1 and CDR2 from the germline V gene are MNHNS and SASEGT. Trimming took 3 bases from V and 2 from J; bases not matched to a gene: 9. This CDR3 region has 16 residues. The CDR3: CASSDSGQARPYEQYF. CDR3 coding DNA: TGTGCCAGCAGTGATTCGGGACAGGCGCGACCCTACGAGCAGTACTTC.

This clone was detected a few times. The chain links TRBV27 to TRBJ1-5, with a weak D call TRBD1 (5 bases). The CDR3 loop spans 14 amino acids. Trimming cost V 1 base and J 5 bases, with 9 bases left between them. Germline V gene data show CDR1 as MNHEY and CDR2 as SMNVEV (reference sequence). CDR3 region: CASSLWGGDQPQHF. The CDR3 DNA follows: TGTGCCAGCAGTTTATGGGGCGGGGATCAGCCCCAGCATTTT.

The rearrangement joins TRBV24-1 to TRBJ2-3, with 14 bases fitting TRBD2. Germline CDR1 is KGHDR and CDR2 is SFDVKD. This CDR3 comprises 16 residues. V shed 4 bases, J shed 7 bases, and the junction held 6 bases outside the gene matches. The CDR3 here is CATSDPTSGGEYTQYF. CDR3 sequence (DNA): TGTGCCACCAGTGACCCGACTAGCGGGGGGGAATATACGCAGTATTTT.

The rearrangement joins TRBV2 to TRBJ1-6, with D possibly matching TRBD1 (6 bases). V was pared by 11 bases and J by 9 bases, with 17 bases between. The germline V gene encodes CDR1 SNHLY and CDR2 FYNNEI. The CDR3 covers 13 residues. The DNA for the CDR3 is TGTGCCCTGGCGGGGGCCGATAGTTCACCCCTCCACTTT. Protein product: CALAGADSSPLHF. The variable domain in full, completed from reference TRBV2 and TRBJ1-6, reads EPEVTQTPSHQVTQMGQEVILRCVPISNHLYFYWYRQILGQKVEFLVSFYNNEISEKSEIFDDQFSVERPDGSNFTLKIRSTKLEDSAMYFCALAGADSSPLHFGNGTRLTVT.

The J gene is TRBJ1-2, the V gene TRBV28; 7 positions agree with TRBD1. The CDR3 spans 12 residues. Germline V CDR1 and CDR2: MDHEN, SYDVKM. After removal of 8 bases from V and 8 bases from J, the junction contained 8 bases not matched to a gene. CDR3 region: CASLRQGLGYTF. The DNA for the CDR3 is TGTGCCAGCCTTAGACAGGGTTTAGGCTACACCTTC.

The genes are TRBV9 and TRBJ2-2; 8 bases align to TRBD2. The length of the CDR3 is 15 residues. The ends lost 5 bases at V and 0 bases at J; junction bases unmatched: 3. The germline V gene has CDR1 SGDLS and CDR2 YYNGEE. In nucleotides, the CDR3 is TGTGCCAGCAGTTTCGGGGGGGCGAACACCGGGGAGCTGTTTTTT. Translated, it gives CASSFGGANTGELFF.

The V and J genes are TRBV3-1 (or the pseudogene TRBV3-2) and TRBJ1-6, with D unclear. The V gene lost 0 bases and the J gene lost 7 bases, with 13 bases spanning the gap. This CDR3 spans 16 amino acids. Germline CDR1 is LGHDT and CDR2 is YNNKEL (reference sequence). CDR3 sequence reads: CASSQDSGMRNSPLHF. CDR3 nucleotides: TGTGCCAGCAGCCAAGACTCGGGGATGAGGAATTCACCCCTCCACTTT.

The chain employs TRBV7-9 and TRBJ1-4, with 7 bases fitting TRBD1. Germline lookup yields CDR1 SEHNR and CDR2 FQNEAQ (reference sequence). CDR3 length: 15 amino acids. V was pared by 5 bases and J by 7 bases, with 10 bases of the junction left unmatched. CDR3: CASSELRQGAEKLFF. CDR3 in DNA: TGTGCCAGCAGCGAGCTTCGACAGGGTGCTGAAAAACTGTTTTTT.

This clone was counted at least ten times. This chain connects TRBV6-5 to TRBJ1-5, with 10 bases that match TRBD1. CDR1 is MNHEY and CDR2 is SVGAGI in the germline V gene. Unmatched junction bases numbered 0, after V lost 11 bases and J lost 2 bases. CDR3 length: 12 residues. In DNA, the CDR3 is TGTGCCGGACAGGGGGGCAATCAGCCCCAGCATTTT. Translation gives CAGQGGNQPQHF.

This chain joins TRBV5-6 and TRBJ2-7; the match to TRBD1 covers 11 bases. The junction had 8 bases not matched to a gene; V was cut back by 3 bases and J by 6 bases. CDR1 and CDR2 from the germline V gene are SGHDT and YYEEEE. The CDR3 runs to 15 residues. The CDR3 bases are TGTGCCAGCAGCTCTAGGGGACAGGGGGTAACCGAGCAGTACTTC. It codes for CASSSRGQGVTEQYF.

The J gene is TRBJ2-7, the V gene TRBV24-1; 7 positions agree with TRBD1. CDR3 size: 13 residues. Per germline, CDR1 KGHDR and CDR2 SFDVKD. With V trimmed by 3 bases and J by 6 bases, 4 bases remained unmatched. The CDR3 sequence is CATSDNDRAEQYF. Here the CDR3 DNA reads TGTGCCACCAGTGATAACGACAGGGCCGAGCAGTACTTC.

This clone was recorded only once. The gene calls are TRBV5-1 and TRBJ2-7; 7 bases align to TRBD1. This CDR3 comprises 15 residues. After removal of 0 bases from V and 2 bases from J, the junction contained 5 bases not matched to a gene. In germline, CDR1 is SGHRS, CDR2 YFSETQ. The CDR3 DNA reads as TGCGCCAGCAGCTTGGAGGGGGACAGAACCTACGAGCAGTACTTC. Protein product: CASSLEGDRTYEQYF. Supplemented by reference TRBV5-1 and TRBJ2-7, the full variable domain reads KAGVTQTPRYLIKTRGQQVTLSCSPISGHRSVSWYQQTPGQGLQFLFEYFSETQRNKGNFPGRFSGRQFSNSRSEMNVSTLELGDSALYLCASSLEGDRTYEQYFGPGTRLTVT.

In nucleotides, the CDR3 is TGTGCCAGCAGGAGGGGGCTTAACGGGGAGCTGTTTTTT. Translated, it gives CASRRGLNGELFF. The chain is built from TRBV6-5 and TRBJ2-2; 7 nucleotides align to TRBD1. Germline V lookup: CDR1 MNHEY, CDR2 SVGAGI. The CDR3 has 13 amino acids. V trimming: 6 bases; J trimming: 7 bases; junction bases outside the gene matches: 5.

The DNA of the CDR3 is TGTGCCAGCAGTTTATCCAATCAAGAGCAGTACTTC. Translation: CASSLSNQEQYF. The chain has TRBV28 and TRBJ2-7, with no clear D. The CDR3 sequence is 12 residues long. Germline V gives CDR1 MDHEN, CDR2 SYDVKM. With 1 base removed from V and 7 bases from J, the gap between germline ends came to 8 bases.

The chain couples TRBV2 to TRBJ1-1; 9 nucleotides line up with TRBD1. CDR1 is SNHLY, CDR2 FYNNEI, per germline. V lost 6 bases, J lost 4 bases, and 15 bases stayed unmatched. The CDR3 is made up of 17 amino acids. Here the CDR3 reads CASRQNRDRVWGTEAFF. CDR3 nucleotides: TGTGCCAGCAGGCAGAACCGGGACAGGGTATGGGGCACTGAAGCTTTCTTT.

The rearrangement links TRBV19 to TRBJ2-5; D unclear. With 7 bases removed from V and 3 bases from J, the gap between germline ends came to 9 bases. The CDR3 covers 12 residues. Germline V lookup: CDR1 LNHDA, CDR2 SQIVND (reference sequence). In nucleotides, the CDR3 is TGTGCCAGTATCGGTAGTGAAGAGACCCAGTACTTC. It yields the protein CASIGSEETQYF.

This chain links TRBV28 with TRBJ1-3; the D gene is possibly TRBD1 (5 bases). V was shortened by 5 bases and J by 0 bases, with 11 bases between the two germline ends. The germline CDR1 and CDR2 sequences are MDHEN and SYDVKM. The length of the CDR3 is 15 residues. This chain's CDR3 is CASSPSGNSGNTIYF. The DNA for the CDR3 is TGTGCCAGCAGTCCCTCAGGGAACTCTGGAAACACCATATATTTT.

The gene calls are TRBV10-1 and TRBJ1-1, with D possibly matching TRBD1 (6 bases). This CDR3 spans 13 amino acids. CDR1 and CDR2 (germline): WNHNN, SYGVQD (reference sequence). V lost 6 bases and J lost 1, with 9 bases in between. Here the CDR3 reads CASRGQKNTEAFF. The CDR3 nucleotides are TGCGCCAGCAGAGGACAGAAGAACACTGAAGCTTTCTTT.

The gene calls are TRBV10-3 and TRBJ2-1, with 10 bases aligning to TRBD1. This CDR3 spans 14 amino acids. Trimming removed 6 bases from V and 8 bases from J; junction bases left unmatched: 7. Per germline, CDR1 ENHRY and CDR2 SYGVKD. CDR3 loop: CAISQTGGGDEQFF. DNA of the CDR3: TGTGCCATCAGCCAGACAGGGGGCGGGGATGAGCAGTTCTTC.

The chain employs TRBV3-1 (or the pseudogene TRBV3-2) and TRBJ2-6; 8 bases fit TRBD1. V lost 4 bases, J lost 4 bases, and 3 bases stayed unmatched. The CDR3 consists of 15 residues. Germline CDR1 reads LGHDT; CDR2 reads YNNKEL (reference sequence). The CDR3 region has the DNA TGTGCCAGCAGCCGACAGGGGAAGGGGGCCAACGTCCTGACTTTC. Protein sequence: CASSRQGKGANVLTF.

This chain connects TRBV28 to TRBJ1-5; the match to TRBD1 covers 8 bases. The germline gives CDR1 MDHEN, CDR2 SYDVKM. The CDR3 spans 15 residues. V shed 6 bases and J 6 bases; nucleotides not matched to a gene: 10. The CDR3 spells CASRPRQGTFQPQHF. In nucleotides, the CDR3 is TGTGCCAGCAGACCGAGACAGGGGACGTTTCAGCCCCAGCATTTT.

V gene TRBV29-1 combines with J gene TRBJ1-2, with TRBD1 as a possible D gene (6 bases). CDR1 SQVTM and CDR2 ANQGSEA come from the germline V gene. Trimming stripped 8 bases from V and 5 bases from J, with 24 bases between. The CDR3 sequence is 15 residues long. CDR3 bases: TGCAGCCTAACAGAATACACGGGACACCCTTATGGCTACACCTTC. Translating it yields CSLTEYTGHPYGYTF. The whole variable domain, remainder taken from reference TRBV29-1 and TRBJ1-2, is SAVISQKPSRDICQRGTSLTIQCQVDSQVTMMFWYRQQPGQSLTLIATANQGSEATYESGFVIDKFPISRPNLTFSTLTVSNMSPEDSSIYLCSLTEYTGHPYGYTFGSGTRLTVV.

J is TRBJ2-7 and V is TRBV29-1; D is possibly TRBD1 (6 bases). Germline CDR1 reads SQVTM; CDR2 reads ANQGSEA. The CDR3 is 13 residues long. Between the trimmed V and J ends, which lost 5 bases and 0 bases, there was a span of 11 bases. Here the CDR3 reads CSVMTGSSYEQYF. The CDR3 DNA is TGCAGCGTTATGACAGGCAGCTCCTACGAGCAGTACTTC.

The CDR3 sequence is CASSQELLGGQPQHF. The CDR3 nucleotides read TGCGCCAGCAGCCAAGAGCTCCTAGGGGGTCAGCCCCAGCATTTT. The rearrangement uses TRBV4-1 and TRBJ1-5, with D possibly matching TRBD1 (6 bases). V shed 0 bases and J shed 6 bases, with 12 bases lying between them. Germline V gives CDR1 MGHRA, CDR2 YSYEKL. CDR3 length equals 15 residues.